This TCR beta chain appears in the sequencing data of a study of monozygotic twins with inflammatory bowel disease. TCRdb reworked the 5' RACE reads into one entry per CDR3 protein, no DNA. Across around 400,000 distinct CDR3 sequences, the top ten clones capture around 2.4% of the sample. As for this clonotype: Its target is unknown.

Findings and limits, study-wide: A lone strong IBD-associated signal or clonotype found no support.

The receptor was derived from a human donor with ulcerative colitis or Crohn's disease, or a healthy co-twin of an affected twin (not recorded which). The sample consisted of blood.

This CDR3 reads CSARVGLAGGAGELFF. The chain has TRBV20-1 and TRBJ2-2; TCRdb's D gene call, TRBD2, goes unchecked for lack of DNA. Germline lookup yields CDR1 DFQATT and CDR2 SNEGSKA (reference sequence). There are 16 residues in the CDR3.